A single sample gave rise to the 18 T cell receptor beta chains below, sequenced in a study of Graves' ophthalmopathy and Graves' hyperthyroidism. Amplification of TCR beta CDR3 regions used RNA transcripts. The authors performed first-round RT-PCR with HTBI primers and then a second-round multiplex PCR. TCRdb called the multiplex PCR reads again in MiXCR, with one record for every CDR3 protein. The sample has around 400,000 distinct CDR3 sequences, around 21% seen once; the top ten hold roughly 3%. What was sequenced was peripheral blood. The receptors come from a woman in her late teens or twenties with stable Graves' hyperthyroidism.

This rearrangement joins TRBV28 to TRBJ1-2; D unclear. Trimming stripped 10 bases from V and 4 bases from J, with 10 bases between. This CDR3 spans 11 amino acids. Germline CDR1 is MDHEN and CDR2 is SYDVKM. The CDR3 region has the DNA TGTGCCACACAAAGGTCCTATGGCTACACCTTC. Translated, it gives CATQRSYGYTF.

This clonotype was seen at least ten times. The CDR3 region is CASNRDRQETQYF. The CDR3 DNA is TGTGCCAGCAATAGGGACAGGCAAGAGACCCAGTACTTC. The chain carries TRBV2 and TRBJ2-5; 8 bases are a match to TRBD1. In germline, CDR1 is SNHLY, CDR2 FYNNEI. CDR3 size: 13 residues. V shed 7 bases and J 2 bases; nucleotides not matched to a gene: 3.

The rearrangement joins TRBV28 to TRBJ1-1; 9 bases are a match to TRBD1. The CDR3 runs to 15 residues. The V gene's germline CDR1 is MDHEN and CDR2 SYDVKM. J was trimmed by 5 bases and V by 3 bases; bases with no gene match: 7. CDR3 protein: CASSFTGTGRTEAFF. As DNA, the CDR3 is TGTGCCAGCAGTTTCACAGGGACAGGGAGAACTGAAGCTTTCTTT. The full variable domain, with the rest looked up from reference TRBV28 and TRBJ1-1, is DVKVTQSSRYLVKRTGEKVFLECVQDMDHENMFWYRQDPGLGLRLIYFSYDVKMKEKGDIPEGYSVSREKKERFSLILESASTNQTSMYLCASSFTGTGRTEAFFGQGTRLTVV.

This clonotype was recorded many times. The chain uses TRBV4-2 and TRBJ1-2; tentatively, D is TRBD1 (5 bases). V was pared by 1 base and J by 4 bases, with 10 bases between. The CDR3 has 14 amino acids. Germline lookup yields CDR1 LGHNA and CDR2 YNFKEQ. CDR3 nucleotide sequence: TGTGCCAGCAGCCAAGTGTTGAGGGGCTATGGCTACACCTTC. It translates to CASSQVLRGYGYTF.

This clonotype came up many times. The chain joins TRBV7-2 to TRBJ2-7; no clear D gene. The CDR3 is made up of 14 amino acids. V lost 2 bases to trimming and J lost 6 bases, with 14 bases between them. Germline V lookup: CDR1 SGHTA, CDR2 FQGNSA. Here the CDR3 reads CASSLRADLGEQYF. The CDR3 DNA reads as TGTGCCAGCAGCTTAAGGGCGGACCTTGGCGAGCAGTACTTC.

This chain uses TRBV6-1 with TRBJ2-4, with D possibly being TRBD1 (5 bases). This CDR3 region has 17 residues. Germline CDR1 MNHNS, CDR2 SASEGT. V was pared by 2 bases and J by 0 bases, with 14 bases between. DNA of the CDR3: TGTGCCAGCAGTGAAAGGCGCAGGGTCCTAGCCAAAAACATTCAGTACTTC. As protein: CASSERRRVLAKNIQYF.

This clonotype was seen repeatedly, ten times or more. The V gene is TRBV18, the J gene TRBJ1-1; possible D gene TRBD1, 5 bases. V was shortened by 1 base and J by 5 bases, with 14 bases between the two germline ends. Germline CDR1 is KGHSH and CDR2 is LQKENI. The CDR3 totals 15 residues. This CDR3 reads CASSPLAGRSTEAFF. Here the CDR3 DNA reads TGTGCCAGCTCACCACTCGCAGGGCGGTCGACTGAAGCTTTCTTT.

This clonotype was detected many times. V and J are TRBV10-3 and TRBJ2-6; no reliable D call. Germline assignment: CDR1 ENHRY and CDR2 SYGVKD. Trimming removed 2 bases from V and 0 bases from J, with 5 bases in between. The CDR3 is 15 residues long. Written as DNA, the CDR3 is TGTGCCATCAGTGAGACCGACTCTGGGGCCAACGTCCTGACTTTC. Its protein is CAISETDSGANVLTF.

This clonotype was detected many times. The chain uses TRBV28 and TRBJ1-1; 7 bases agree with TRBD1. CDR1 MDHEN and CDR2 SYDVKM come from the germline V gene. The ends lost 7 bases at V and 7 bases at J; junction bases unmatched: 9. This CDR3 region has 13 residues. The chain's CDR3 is CASNILRGSEAFF. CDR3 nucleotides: TGTGCCAGCAACATCCTCAGGGGGAGTGAAGCTTTCTTT.

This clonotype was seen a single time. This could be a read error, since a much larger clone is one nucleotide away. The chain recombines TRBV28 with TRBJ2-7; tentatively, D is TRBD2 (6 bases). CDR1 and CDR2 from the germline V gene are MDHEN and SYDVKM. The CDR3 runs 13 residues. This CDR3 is CSSSLGDSDEQYF. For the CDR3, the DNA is TGTTCCAGCAGTTTGGGGGACTCCGACGAGCAGTACTTC.

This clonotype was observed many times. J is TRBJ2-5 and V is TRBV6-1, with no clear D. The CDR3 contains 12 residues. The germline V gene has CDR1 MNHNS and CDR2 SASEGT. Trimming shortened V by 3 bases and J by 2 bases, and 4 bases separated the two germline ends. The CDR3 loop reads CASSDRQETQYF. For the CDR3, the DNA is TGTGCCAGCAGTGACAGGCAAGAGACCCAGTACTTC.

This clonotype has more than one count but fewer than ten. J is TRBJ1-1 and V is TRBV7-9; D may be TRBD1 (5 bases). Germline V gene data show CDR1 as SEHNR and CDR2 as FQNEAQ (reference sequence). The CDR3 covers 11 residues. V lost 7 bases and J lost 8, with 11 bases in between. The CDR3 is CASTLGPEAFF. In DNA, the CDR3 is TGTGCCAGCACCCTGGGGCCCGAAGCTTTCTTT.

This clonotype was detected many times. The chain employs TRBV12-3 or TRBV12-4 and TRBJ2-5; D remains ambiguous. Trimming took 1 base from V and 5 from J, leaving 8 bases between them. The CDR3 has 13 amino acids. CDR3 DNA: TGTGCCAGCAGTTTAGGAGAATGGGAGACCCAGTACTTC. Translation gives CASSLGEWETQYF.

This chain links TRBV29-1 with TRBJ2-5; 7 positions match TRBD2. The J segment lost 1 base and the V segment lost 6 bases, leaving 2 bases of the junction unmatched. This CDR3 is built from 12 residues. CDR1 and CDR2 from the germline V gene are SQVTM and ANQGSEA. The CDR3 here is CSVGTTQETQYF. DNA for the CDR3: TGCAGCGTGGGGACTACCCAAGAGACCCAGTACTTC.

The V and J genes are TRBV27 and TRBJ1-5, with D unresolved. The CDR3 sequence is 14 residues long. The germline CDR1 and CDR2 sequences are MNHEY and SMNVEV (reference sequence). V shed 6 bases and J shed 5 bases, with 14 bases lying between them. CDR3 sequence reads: CASSRMFKDQPQHF. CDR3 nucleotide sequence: TGTGCCAGCAGCCGTATGTTCAAGGATCAGCCCCAGCATTTT.

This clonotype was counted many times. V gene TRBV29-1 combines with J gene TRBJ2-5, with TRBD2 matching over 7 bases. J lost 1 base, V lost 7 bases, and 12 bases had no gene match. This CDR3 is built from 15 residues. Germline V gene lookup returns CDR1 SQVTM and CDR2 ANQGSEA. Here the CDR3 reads CSADGGSRGQETQYF. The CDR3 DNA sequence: TGCAGCGCCGACGGCGGGAGTAGGGGCCAAGAGACCCAGTACTTC. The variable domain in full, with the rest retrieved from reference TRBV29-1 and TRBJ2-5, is SAVISQKPSRDICQRGTSLTIQCQVDSQVTMMFWYRQQPGQSLTLIATANQGSEATYESGFVIDKFPISRPNLTFSTLTVSNMSPEDSSIYLCSADGGSRGQETQYFGPGTRLLVL.

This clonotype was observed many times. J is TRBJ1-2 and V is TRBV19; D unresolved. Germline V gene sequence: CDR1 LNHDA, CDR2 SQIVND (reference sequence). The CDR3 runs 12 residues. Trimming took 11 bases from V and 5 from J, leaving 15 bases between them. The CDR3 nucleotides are TGTGCCGCGAGATCGGTAGGGTATGGCTACACCTTC. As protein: CAARSVGYGYTF.

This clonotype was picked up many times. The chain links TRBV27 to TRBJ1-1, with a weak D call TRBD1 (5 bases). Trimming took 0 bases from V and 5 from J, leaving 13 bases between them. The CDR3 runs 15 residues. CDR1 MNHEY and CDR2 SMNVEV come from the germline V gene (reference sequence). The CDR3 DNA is TGTGCCAGCAGTTTATCGGGGTGGGGGGGGACTGAAGCTTTCTTT. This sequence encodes CASSLSGWGGTEAFF.